A single sample is the source of the 13 T cell receptor beta chains below, sequenced in a study of OX40 agonist ivuxolimab in advanced cancers. The method was immunoSEQ multiplex PCR; TCRdb's version includes in-frame clones alone and lacks a portion of them. Of some 70,000 clones detected, under 90% appear once; the ten largest clones hold less than 2.5%. The sample in question was CD4+ or CD8+ T cells sorted from blood, obtained in a trial of the OX40 agonist ivuxolimab. These receptors originate from an adult with an advanced solid tumor such as melanoma, head and neck, liver or kidney cancer.

The chain carries TRBV7-2 and TRBJ2-1; 7 nucleotides line up with TRBD2. The CDR3 consists of 15 residues. Germline CDR1 is SGHTA and CDR2 is FQGNSA. J gave up 7 bases and V 3 bases, and 9 bases lay outside the gene matches. CDR3 protein: CASSFSSGTGNEQFF. In DNA, the CDR3 is TGTGCCAGCAGCTTTTCGAGCGGGACGGGGAATGAGCAGTTCTTC.

This chain uses TRBV4-1 with TRBJ1-2; D may be TRBD1 (5 bases). This CDR3 is built from 17 residues. Trimming removed 4 bases at V and 5 bases at J, with 23 bases between. Germline values: CDR1 MGHRA, CDR2 YSYEKL. In DNA form, the CDR3 reads TGCGCCAGCAGCCCGTCCTATACCCCGGGACGTAGATATGGCTACACCTTC. Translated, it gives CASSPSYTPGRRYGYTF.

This chain connects TRBV19 to TRBJ2-7; D possibly corresponds to TRBD2 (5 bases). Trimming left V 11 bases short and J 1 base short, with 24 bases between. There are 16 residues in the CDR3. Looked up from germline, CDR1 is LNHDA and CDR2 is SQIVND (reference sequence). As DNA, the CDR3 is TGTGCCCCTTACCGTTCGTTAGCGCCAATTTCCTACGAGCAGTACTTC. This translates into CAPYRSLAPISYEQYF.

The chain uses TRBV10-3 and TRBJ1-1; possibly TRBD1 for D (6 bases). Trimming removed 8 bases at V and 4 bases at J, with 17 bases between. Germline-derived CDR1 and CDR2 are ENHRY and SYGVKD. This CDR3 is 14 amino acids long. The CDR3 spells CAIAEKGDGTEAFF. Written as DNA, the CDR3 is TGTGCCATCGCGGAAAAGGGGGATGGCACTGAAGCTTTCTTT.

V gene TRBV29-1 combines with J gene TRBJ2-3; D call uncertain. Germline-derived CDR1 and CDR2 are SQVTM and ANQGSEA. This CDR3 spans 10 amino acids. With 5 bases removed from V and 3 bases from J, the gap between germline ends came to 3 bases. CDR3 loop: CSVKTDTQYF. Written as DNA, the CDR3 is TGCAGCGTTAAAACAGATACGCAGTATTTT.

This clone was seen more than once but under ten times. This chain uses TRBV7-2 with TRBJ2-2; 8 positions match TRBD2. Germline trimming cut 1 base from V and 5 bases from J; bases unmatched to any gene: 3. This CDR3 contains 15 residues. The germline CDR1 and CDR2 sequences are SGHTA and FQGNSA. CDR3 loop: CASSLVASGTGELFF. Written as DNA, the CDR3 is TGTGCCAGCAGCTTAGTGGCTAGCGGGACCGGGGAGCTGTTTTTT.

This clone was recorded only once. The chain carries TRBV6-6 and TRBJ2-7; 8 nucleotides match TRBD2. With V trimmed by 6 bases and J by 6 bases, 4 bases remained unmatched. Germline CDR1 reads MNHNY; CDR2 reads SVGAGI (reference sequence). The CDR3 runs 12 residues. CDR3 sequence: CASSSGGGEQYF. The CDR3, as DNA: TGTGCCAGCAGCTCCGGGGGGGGCGAGCAGTACTTC.

This rearrangement joins TRBV5-1 to TRBJ1-2, with D perhaps matching TRBD1 (5 bases). CDR3 length: 14 residues. In germline, CDR1 is SGHRS, CDR2 YFSETQ. The V and J ends lost 0 bases and 5 bases respectively, with 11 bases between them. In DNA, the CDR3 is TGCGCCAGCAGCTTGGAGCGGGGCTCATATGGCTACACCTTC. It specifies CASSLERGSYGYTF.

This clone was recorded once. This CDR3 reads CASSLNRAGNTIYF. The CDR3 DNA reads as TGTGCCAGCAGCTTAAATAGGGCCGGAAACACCATATATTTT. This chain links TRBV7-8 with TRBJ1-3; D gene uncertain. This CDR3 region has 14 residues. Trimming removed 2 bases at V and 4 bases at J, with 9 bases between. Germline V gives CDR1 SGHVS, CDR2 FQNEAQ.

The genes are TRBV6-1 and TRBJ2-3; 7 bases are a match to TRBD1. V dropped 7 bases and J dropped 2; count of bases not matched to a gene: 9. The CDR3 has 15 residues. CDR1 MNHNS and CDR2 SASEGT come from the germline V gene. The CDR3 DNA reads as TGTGCCAGCACCCCGGTGCAGGGGGACACAGATACGCAGTATTTT. It translates to CASTPVQGDTDTQYF.

J is TRBJ2-5 and V is TRBV6-5, with D possibly called TRBD1 or TRBD2 (6 bases each). The CDR3 spans 15 residues. CDR1 is MNHEY and CDR2 is SVGAGI in the germline V gene. V dropped 4 bases and J dropped 8 bases, with 20 bases sitting between them. The chain's CDR3 is CASSFPGGGGETQYF. CDR3 bases: TGTGCCAGCAGTTTCCCCGGTGGAGGGGGAGAAACCCAGTACTTC.

A note on this clone: At one boundary the junction diverges from the germline segment, which might be a read error. Distinct nucleotide sequences in the sample also encode this CDR3. The chain joins TRBV4-2 to TRBJ1-4; D is perhaps TRBD1 (5 bases). The CDR3 is 16 residues long. Germline V CDR1 and CDR2: LGHNA, YNFKEQ. The CDR3 sequence: CASSSHSTGTNEKLFF. The DNA of the CDR3 is TGTGCCAGCAGCTCACATTCAACGGGGACTAATGAAAAACTATTTTTT.

This clone was detected a few times. The chain couples TRBV29-1 to TRBJ1-2, with a weak D call TRBD1 (6 bases). Germline CDR1 is SQVTM and CDR2 is ANQGSEA. The CDR3 has 12 residues. Trimming removed 6 bases from V and 3 bases from J, with 11 bases in between. CDR3: CSVYREDYGYTF. In DNA, the CDR3 is TGCAGCGTATACAGGGAGGACTATGGCTACACCTTC.